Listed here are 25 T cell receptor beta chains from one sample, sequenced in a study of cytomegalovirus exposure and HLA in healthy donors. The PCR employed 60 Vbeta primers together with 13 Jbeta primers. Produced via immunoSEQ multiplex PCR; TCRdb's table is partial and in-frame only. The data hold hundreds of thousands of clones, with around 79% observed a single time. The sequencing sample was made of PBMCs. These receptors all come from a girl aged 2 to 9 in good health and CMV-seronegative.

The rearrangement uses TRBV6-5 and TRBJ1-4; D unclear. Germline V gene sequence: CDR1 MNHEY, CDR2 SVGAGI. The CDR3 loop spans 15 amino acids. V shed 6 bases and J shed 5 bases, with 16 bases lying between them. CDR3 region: CASSRGFGVNEKLFF. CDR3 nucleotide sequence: TGTGCCAGCAGCCGCGGGTTTGGGGTAAATGAAAAACTGTTTTTT.

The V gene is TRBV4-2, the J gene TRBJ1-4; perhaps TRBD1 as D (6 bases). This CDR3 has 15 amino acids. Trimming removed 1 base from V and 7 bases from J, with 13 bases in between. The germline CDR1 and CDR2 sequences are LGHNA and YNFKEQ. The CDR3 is CASSQGRGLGEKLFF. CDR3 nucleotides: TGTGCCAGCAGCCAAGGGCGGGGGCTCGGTGAAAAACTGTTTTTT.

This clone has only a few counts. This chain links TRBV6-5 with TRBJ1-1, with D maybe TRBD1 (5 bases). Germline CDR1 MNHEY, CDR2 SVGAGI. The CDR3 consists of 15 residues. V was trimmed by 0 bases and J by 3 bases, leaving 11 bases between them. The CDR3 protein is CASSYSLGDYTEAFF. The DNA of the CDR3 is TGTGCCAGCAGTTACTCGTTGGGGGACTACACTGAAGCTTTCTTT.

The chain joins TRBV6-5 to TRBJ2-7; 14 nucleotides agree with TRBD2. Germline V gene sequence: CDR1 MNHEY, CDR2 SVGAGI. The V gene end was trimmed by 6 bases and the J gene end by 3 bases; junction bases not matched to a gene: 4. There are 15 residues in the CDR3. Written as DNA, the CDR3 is TGTGCCAGCAGCCCTGGGACTAGCGGGAGCTACGAGCAGTACTTC. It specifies CASSPGTSGSYEQYF.

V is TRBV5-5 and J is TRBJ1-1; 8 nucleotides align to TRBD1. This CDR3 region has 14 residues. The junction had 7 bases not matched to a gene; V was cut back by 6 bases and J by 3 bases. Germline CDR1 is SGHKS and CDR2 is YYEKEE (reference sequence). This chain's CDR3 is CASMVQGGDTEAFF. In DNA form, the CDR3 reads TGTGCCAGCATGGTACAGGGGGGGGACACTGAAGCTTTCTTT.

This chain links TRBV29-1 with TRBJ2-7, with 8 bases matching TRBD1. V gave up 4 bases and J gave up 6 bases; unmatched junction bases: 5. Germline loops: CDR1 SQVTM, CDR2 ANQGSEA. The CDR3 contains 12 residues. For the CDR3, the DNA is TGCAGCGTTGTTGGACAGGGCCGCGAGCAGTACTTC. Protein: CSVVGQGREQYF.

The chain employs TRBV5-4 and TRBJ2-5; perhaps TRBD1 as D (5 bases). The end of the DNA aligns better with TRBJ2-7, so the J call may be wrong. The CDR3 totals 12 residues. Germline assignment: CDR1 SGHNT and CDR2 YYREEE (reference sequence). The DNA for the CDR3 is TGTGCCAGCAGCTTTGTAAGGGGCGAGCAGTACTTC. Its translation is CASSFVRGEQYF.

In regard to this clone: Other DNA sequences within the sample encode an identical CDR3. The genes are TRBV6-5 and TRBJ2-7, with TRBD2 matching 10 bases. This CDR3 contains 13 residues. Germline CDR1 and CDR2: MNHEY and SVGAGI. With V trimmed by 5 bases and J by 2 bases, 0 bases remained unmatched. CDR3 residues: CASSGTSAYEQYF. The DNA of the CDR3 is TGTGCCAGCAGTGGGACTAGCGCCTACGAGCAGTACTTC.

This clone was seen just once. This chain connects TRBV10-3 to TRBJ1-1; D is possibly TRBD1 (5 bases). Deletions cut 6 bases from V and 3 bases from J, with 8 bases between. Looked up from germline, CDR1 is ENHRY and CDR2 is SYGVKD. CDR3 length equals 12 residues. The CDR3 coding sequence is TGTGCCATCAGAACAGGAGACACTGAAGCTTTCTTT. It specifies CAIRTGDTEAFF.

The CDR3 nucleotides are TGTGCCAGCACCTCCCCACCGGACAGGGCGGAGACCACTGAAGCTTTCTTT. Translation: CASTSPPDRAETTEAFF. This chain uses TRBV5-6 with TRBJ1-1, with 8 bases that match TRBD1. V lost 6 bases to trimming and J lost 4 bases; unmatched junction nucleotides: 17. This CDR3 contains 17 residues. Germline-derived CDR1 and CDR2 are SGHDT and YYEEEE.

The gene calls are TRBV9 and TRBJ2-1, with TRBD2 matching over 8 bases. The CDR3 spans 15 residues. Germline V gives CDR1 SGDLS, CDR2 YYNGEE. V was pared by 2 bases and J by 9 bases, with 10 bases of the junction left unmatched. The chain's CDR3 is CASSVFAGGGGEQFF. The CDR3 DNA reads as TGTGCCAGCAGCGTCTTCGCGGGAGGAGGAGGTGAGCAGTTCTTC. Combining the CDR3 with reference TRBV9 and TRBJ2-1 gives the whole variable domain DSGVTQTPKHLITATGQRVTLRCSPRSGDLSVYWYQQSLDQGLQFLIQYYNGEERAKGNILERFSAQQFPDLHSELNLSSLELGDSALYFCASSVFAGGGGEQFFGPGTRLTVL.

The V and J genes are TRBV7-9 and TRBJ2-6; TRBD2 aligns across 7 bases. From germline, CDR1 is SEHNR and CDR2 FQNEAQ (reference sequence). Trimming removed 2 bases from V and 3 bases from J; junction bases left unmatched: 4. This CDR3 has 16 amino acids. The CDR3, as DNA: TGTGCCAGCAGCTTATGGGGGGGAGATGGGGCCAACGTCCTGACTTTC. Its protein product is CASSLWGGDGANVLTF.

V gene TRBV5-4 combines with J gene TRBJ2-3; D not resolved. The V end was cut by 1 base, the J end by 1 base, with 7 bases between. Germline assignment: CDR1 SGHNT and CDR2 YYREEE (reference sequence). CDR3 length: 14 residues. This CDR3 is CASSLLVGTDTQYF. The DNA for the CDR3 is TGTGCCAGCAGCTTGCTAGTGGGCACAGATACGCAGTATTTT.

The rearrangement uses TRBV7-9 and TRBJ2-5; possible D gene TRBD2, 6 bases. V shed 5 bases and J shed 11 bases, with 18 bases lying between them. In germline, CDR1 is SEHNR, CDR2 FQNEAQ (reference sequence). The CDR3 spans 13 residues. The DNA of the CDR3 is TGTGCCAGCAGCCAAAAGGCCGGGGGTTATCAGTACTTC. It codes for CASSQKAGGYQYF.

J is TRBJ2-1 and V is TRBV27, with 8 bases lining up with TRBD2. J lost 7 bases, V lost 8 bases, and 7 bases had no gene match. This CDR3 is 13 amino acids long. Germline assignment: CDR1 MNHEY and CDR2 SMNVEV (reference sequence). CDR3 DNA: TGTGCCAGCGGCGGGAGGATTAGTAATGAGCAGTTCTTC. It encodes CASGGRISNEQFF.

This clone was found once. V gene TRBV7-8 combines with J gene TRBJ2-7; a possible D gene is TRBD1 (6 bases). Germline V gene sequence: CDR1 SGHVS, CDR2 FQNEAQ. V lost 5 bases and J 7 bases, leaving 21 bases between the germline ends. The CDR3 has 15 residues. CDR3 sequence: CASSLWAGVLVEQYF. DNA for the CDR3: TGTGCCAGCAGCCTTTGGGCAGGGGTCCTTGTGGAGCAGTACTTC.

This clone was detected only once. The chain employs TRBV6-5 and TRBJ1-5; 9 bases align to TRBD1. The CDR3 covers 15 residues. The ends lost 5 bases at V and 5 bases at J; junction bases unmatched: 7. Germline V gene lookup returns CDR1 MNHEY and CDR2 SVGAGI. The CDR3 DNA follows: TGTGCCAGCAGTCCCGGGGGACAGGGTTATCAGCCCCAGCATTTT. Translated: CASSPGGQGYQPQHF.

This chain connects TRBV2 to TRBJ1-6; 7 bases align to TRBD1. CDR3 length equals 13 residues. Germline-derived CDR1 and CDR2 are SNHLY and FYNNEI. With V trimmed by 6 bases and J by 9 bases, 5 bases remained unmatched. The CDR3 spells CASRDRFSSPLHF. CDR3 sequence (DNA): TGTGCCAGCAGGGACAGGTTCAGTTCACCCCTCCACTTT.

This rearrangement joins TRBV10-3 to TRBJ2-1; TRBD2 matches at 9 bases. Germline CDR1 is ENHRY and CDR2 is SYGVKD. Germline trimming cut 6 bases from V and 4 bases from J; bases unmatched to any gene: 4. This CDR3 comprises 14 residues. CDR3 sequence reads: CAISLAGVYNEQFF. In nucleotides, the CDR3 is TGTGCCATCAGCTTAGCGGGGGTTTACAATGAGCAGTTCTTC.

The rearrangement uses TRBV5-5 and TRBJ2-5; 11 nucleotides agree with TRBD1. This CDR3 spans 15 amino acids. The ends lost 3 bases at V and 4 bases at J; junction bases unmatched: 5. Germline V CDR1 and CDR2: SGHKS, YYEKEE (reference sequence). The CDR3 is CASSWGQGVRETQYF. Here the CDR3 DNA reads TGTGCCAGCAGCTGGGGACAGGGGGTGCGAGAGACCCAGTACTTC.

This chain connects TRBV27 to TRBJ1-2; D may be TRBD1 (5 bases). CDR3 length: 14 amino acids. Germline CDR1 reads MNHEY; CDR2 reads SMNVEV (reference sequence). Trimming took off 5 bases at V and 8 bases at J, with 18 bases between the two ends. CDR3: CASSPLRAALGYTF. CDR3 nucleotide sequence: TGTGCCAGCAGTCCCCTCAGGGCTGCGTTAGGCTACACCTTC.

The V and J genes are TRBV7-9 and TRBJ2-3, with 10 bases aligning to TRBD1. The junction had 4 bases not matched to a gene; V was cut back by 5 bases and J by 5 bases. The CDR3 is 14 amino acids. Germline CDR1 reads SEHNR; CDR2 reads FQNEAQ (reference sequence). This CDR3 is CASSQTGGVDTQYF. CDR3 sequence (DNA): TGTGCCAGCAGCCAGACAGGGGGCGTAGATACGCAGTATTTT.

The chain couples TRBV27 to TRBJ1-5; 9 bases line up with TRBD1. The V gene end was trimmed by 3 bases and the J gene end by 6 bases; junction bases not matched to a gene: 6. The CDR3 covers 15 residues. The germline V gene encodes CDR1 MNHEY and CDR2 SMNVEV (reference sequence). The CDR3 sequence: CASSFGTGYGQPQHF. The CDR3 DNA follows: TGTGCCAGCAGTTTTGGGACAGGGTACGGTCAGCCCCAGCATTTT.

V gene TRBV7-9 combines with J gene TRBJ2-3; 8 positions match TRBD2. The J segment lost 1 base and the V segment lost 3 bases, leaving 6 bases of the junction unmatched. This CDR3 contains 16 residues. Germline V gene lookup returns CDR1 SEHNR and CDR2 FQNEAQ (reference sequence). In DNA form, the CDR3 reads TGTGCCAGCAGCTTTGGTGTAGCGGGGCGCACAGATACGCAGTATTTT. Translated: CASSFGVAGRTDTQYF.

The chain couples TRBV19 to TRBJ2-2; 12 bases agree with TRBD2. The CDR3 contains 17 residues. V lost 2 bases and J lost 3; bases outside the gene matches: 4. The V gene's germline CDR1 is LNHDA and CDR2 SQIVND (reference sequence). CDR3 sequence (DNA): TGTGCCAGTAGTATAATACTAGCGGGGGGCTACACCGGGGAGCTGTTTTTT. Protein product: CASSIILAGGYTGELFF.